Below, 19 T cell receptor beta chains from the same sample are listed, as sequenced in a study of T cells in Graves' hyperthyroidism and ophthalmopathy. The TCR beta CDR3 regions underwent amplification using RNA transcripts as the source. HTBI primers drove first-round RT-PCR of the TCR CDR3. From the multiplex PCR reads, TCRdb called clonotypes with MiXCR, one entry per CDR3 protein. Of under 650,000 distinct CDR3 sequences in the sample, 15% to 20% were seen once. Sample: blood. All receptors derive from a woman aged 25 to 39 with Graves' hyperthyroidism.

This clonotype was observed a few times. The CDR3, as DNA: TGTGCCATCACCAGGAGCTCCTATAATTCACCCCTCCACTTT. The encoded protein is CAITRSSYNSPLHF. The J gene is TRBJ1-6, the V gene TRBV10-3; no reliable D call. Trimming took off 7 bases at V and 0 bases at J, with 7 bases between the two ends. This CDR3 spans 14 amino acids. Germline V gene data show CDR1 as ENHRY and CDR2 as SYGVKD.

The sample holds many counts of this clonotype. CDR3 protein: CASSLGGTGIDNEQFF. In DNA, the CDR3 is TGTGCCAGCAGCTTAGGCGGGACAGGGATCGACAATGAGCAGTTCTTC. V gene TRBV7-9 combines with J gene TRBJ2-1, with TRBD1 matching over 9 bases. V gave up 1 base and J gave up 5 bases; unmatched junction bases: 6. Germline V gene lookup returns CDR1 SEHNR and CDR2 FQNEAQ (reference sequence). The CDR3 loop spans 16 amino acids.

As to this clonotype: A much more abundant neighbour one base away suggests this may be a read error. The rearrangement links TRBV28 to TRBJ1-3; 9 nucleotides agree with TRBD1. Germline V gene lookup returns CDR1 MDHEN and CDR2 SYDVKM. CDR3 length: 15 residues. The CDR3 DNA follows: TGTGCCAGCAGAGAACCGGGACAGGGAGGAAACACCATGTATTTT. Translated, it gives CASREPGQGGNTMYF.

This clonotype was observed at least ten times. This sequence joins TRBV24-1 and TRBJ2-1; TRBD1 agrees at 10 bases. V lost 4 bases to trimming and J lost 4 bases; unmatched junction nucleotides: 12. The CDR3 runs 18 residues. Germline values: CDR1 KGHDR, CDR2 SFDVKD. The CDR3 region is CATSEGGRQGAKYNEQFF. The CDR3 DNA is TGTGCCACCAGTGAAGGAGGAAGACAGGGGGCAAAATACAATGAGCAGTTCTTC.

The chain couples TRBV2 to TRBJ2-2, with a tentative D call TRBD2 (6 bases). Germline CDR1 is SNHLY and CDR2 is FYNNEI. The CDR3 consists of 14 residues. V lost 2 bases, J lost 5 bases, and 9 bases lay in between. This CDR3 reads CASSESGETGELFF. As DNA, the CDR3 is TGTGCCAGCAGTGAATCGGGAGAAACCGGGGAGCTGTTTTTT.

This clonotype has only a few counts. The chain combines TRBV29-1 with TRBJ1-1; D unclear. Per the germline V gene, CDR1 is SQVTM and CDR2 is ANQGSEA. CDR3 length: 15 amino acids. The ends were cut back, 7 bases at V and 0 bases at J, with 18 bases in the middle. As DNA, the CDR3 is TGCAGCGCTTTAAGGAGTTTGGAGCTGAACACTGAAGCTTTCTTT. Translation gives CSALRSLELNTEAFF.

Points on this clonotype: A much larger clone differs from this one at a single base, so this may be a read error. The chain carries TRBV28 and TRBJ2-1, with D perhaps TRBD1 (5 bases). V was clipped by 10 bases and J by 13 bases, with 32 bases between them. The CDR3 loop spans 16 amino acids. The germline V gene encodes CDR1 MDHEN and CDR2 SYDVKM. The CDR3 sequence is CANTSPRQGRMLAQFF. DNA for the CDR3: TGTGCCAACACCTCGCCGAGGCAGGGTAGAATGCTGGCCCAGTTCTTC.

Comments on this clonotype: This clone may be a read error of a much larger clone one base away. The chain joins TRBV11-1 to TRBJ2-7; 12 positions match TRBD2. The germline V gene encodes CDR1 SGHAT and CDR2 FQDESV (reference sequence). The CDR3 runs 16 residues. CDR3 protein: CASSLELTSGSYEHYF. In DNA, the CDR3 is TGTGCCAGCAGCTTAGAATTGACTAGCGGGAGCTACGAGCATTACTTC.

This clonotype was counted between two and nine times. A much bigger clone sits one base away, suggesting this may be a read error. The rearrangement uses TRBV10-3 and TRBJ2-7; no definite D call. Trimming shortened V by 4 bases and J by 7 bases, and 11 bases separated the two germline ends. Germline loops: CDR1 ENHRY, CDR2 SYGVKD. The CDR3 contains 12 residues. In DNA form, the CDR3 reads TGTGCCATCAGTGCGTCGGTGAGTGAGCAGTACTTC. Translated, it gives CAISASVSEQYF.

This rearrangement joins TRBV7-9 to TRBJ1-2; weak D call: TRBD1 (6 bases). CDR1 is SEHNR, CDR2 FQNEAQ, per germline (reference sequence). Trimming removed 0 bases at V and 4 bases at J, with 15 bases between. This CDR3 contains 16 residues. The CDR3 is CASSLAEQGSLYGYTF. Written as DNA, the CDR3 is TGTGCCAGCAGCTTAGCGGAGCAGGGGTCACTCTATGGCTACACCTTC.

This clonotype was found many times. The chain joins TRBV28 to TRBJ1-1; 8 nucleotides agree with TRBD1. J lost 1 base, V lost 3 bases, and 1 base had no gene match. This CDR3 spans 14 amino acids. CDR1 is MDHEN, CDR2 SYDVKM, per germline. The CDR3 region is CASSFGTGNTEAFF. The DNA for the CDR3 is TGTGCCAGCAGTTTTGGGACAGGGAACACTGAAGCTTTCTTT.

This chain connects TRBV7-2 to TRBJ2-3; D perhaps matches TRBD1 (6 bases). This CDR3 is 19 amino acids long. The V gene lost 2 bases and the J gene lost 0 bases, with 21 bases spanning the gap. Germline lookup yields CDR1 SGHTA and CDR2 FQGNSA. CDR3 loop: CASSLTGQTRFTSTDTQYF. CDR3 DNA sequence: TGTGCCAGCAGCTTAACAGGACAGACCAGATTCACTAGCACAGATACGCAGTATTTT. Full variable domain (missing parts from reference TRBV7-2 and TRBJ2-3): GAGVSQSPSNKVTEKGKDVELRCDPISGHTALYWYRQSLGQGLEFLIYFQGNSAPDKSGLPSDRFSAERTGGSVSTLTIQRTQQEDSAVYLCASSLTGQTRFTSTDTQYFGPGTRLTVL.

This clonotype was recorded many times. The gene calls are TRBV3-1 and TRBJ1-1; D gene unclear. The CDR3 has 14 amino acids. CDR1 is LGHDT and CDR2 is YNNKEL in the germline V gene (reference sequence). Written as DNA, the CDR3 is TGTGCTACGGAAGTACGCTTAATGAACACTGAAGCTTTCTTT. Translation: CATEVRLMNTEAFF.

This clonotype was found many times. The chain carries TRBV15 and TRBJ2-7; D ambiguous. Trimming removed 1 base from V and 2 bases from J, with 9 bases in between. The CDR3 length is 14 residues. Germline V gene data show CDR1 as LNHNV and CDR2 as YYDKDF (reference sequence). CDR3 in amino acids: CATSRGTGPYEQYF. The CDR3 coding sequence is TGTGCCACCAGCAGAGGCACCGGTCCCTACGAGCAGTACTTC.

This clonotype was detected a few times. The chain couples TRBV10-3 to TRBJ1-2; D gene ambiguous. The CDR3 loop spans 13 amino acids. V shed 1 base and J shed 8 bases, with 11 bases lying between them. Germline V CDR1 and CDR2: ENHRY, SYGVKD. This CDR3 reads CAISELVGGGYTF. The DNA of the CDR3 is TGTGCCATCAGTGAGTTGGTGGGTGGAGGCTACACCTTC.

This clonotype was observed a few times. The gene calls are TRBV5-1 and TRBJ2-2; 7 bases match TRBD1. The CDR3 length is 17 residues. Trimming at V came to 0 bases and at J to 2 bases, leaving 7 bases not matched to a gene. Germline values: CDR1 SGHRS, CDR2 YFSETQ. CDR3 coding DNA: TGCGCCAGCAGCTTGGCCTCCGGGACAGAAAACACCGGGGAGCTGTTTTTT. Amino acids: CASSLASGTENTGELFF.

This sequence joins TRBV29-1 and TRBJ1-1; 8 nucleotides line up with TRBD1. CDR1 and CDR2 (germline): SQVTM, ANQGSEA. V lost 6 bases, J lost 0 bases, and 6 bases stayed unmatched. This CDR3 spans 14 amino acids. The CDR3 sequence: CSVTGEFVNTEAFF. In DNA, the CDR3 is TGCAGCGTGACAGGGGAATTTGTGAACACTGAAGCTTTCTTT.

CDR3 amino acids: CASSLTAGEGGELFF. The CDR3 DNA reads TGTGCCAGCAGTTTAACGGCGGGAGAGGGCGGGGAGCTGTTTTTT. The chain combines TRBV27 with TRBJ2-2; TRBD2 matches 7 bases. The CDR3 consists of 15 residues. Unmatched junction bases numbered 7, after V lost 2 bases and J lost 7 bases. Germline assignment: CDR1 MNHEY and CDR2 SMNVEV (reference sequence).

The table lists this clonotype with a few counts. This sequence joins TRBV2 and TRBJ2-7; maybe TRBD1 (5 bases). Germline V gives CDR1 SNHLY, CDR2 FYNNEI. This CDR3 has 14 residues. Between the trimmed V and J ends, which lost 6 bases and 1 base, there was a span of 13 bases. Here the CDR3 DNA reads TGTGCCAGCAGGAAGGGCCAGGGTTCCTACGAGCAGTACTTC. Translated: CASRKGQGSYEQYF.